This entry lists 26 T cell receptor beta chains sequenced from one sample in a study of shared T cell receptors in the human thymus. TCRdb's copy holds only in-frame clones and misses some; the assay was immunoSEQ multiplex PCR. The sample lists fewer than 700,000 clones, 88% seen once, with 0.0085% to 0.012% in the top ten. These data were also reused for a study on human thymus T cells.

Material for sequencing was thymocytes. The receptors were sampled from a boy less than two years old with a congenital heart defect.

V and J are TRBV5-4 and TRBJ2-3, with TRBD2 matching 9 bases. From germline, CDR1 is SGHNT and CDR2 YYREEE (reference sequence). The CDR3 has 14 amino acids. The trim removed 0 bases at V and 4 bases at J, leaving 0 bases unmatched. CDR3 in amino acids: CASSLGGRADTQYF. The CDR3 nucleotides are TGTGCCAGCAGCTTGGGCGGGAGGGCAGATACGCAGTATTTT.

The sample holds one count of this clone. The chain uses TRBV11-2 and TRBJ2-7; 14 bases are a match to TRBD2. The V gene's germline CDR1 is SGHAT and CDR2 FQNNGV. The V segment lost 5 bases and the J segment 3 bases; nucleotides outside the gene matches: 3. This CDR3 contains 15 residues. The CDR3 DNA reads TGTGCCAGCAGCCCCGGACTAGCGGGAGGCTACGAGCAGTACTTC. Its protein product is CASSPGLAGGYEQYF.

The chain is built from TRBV27 and TRBJ1-1, with 8 bases fitting TRBD1. The CDR3 consists of 13 residues. Germline assignment: CDR1 MNHEY and CDR2 SMNVEV (reference sequence). V shed 5 bases and J 3 bases; nucleotides not matched to a gene: 2. The CDR3 coding sequence is TGTGCCAGCAGTATACAGGGGGACACTGAAGCTTTCTTT. It encodes CASSIQGDTEAFF.

J is TRBJ2-1 and V is TRBV2, with no clear D. Trimming removed 4 bases at V and 0 bases at J, with 7 bases between. The germline V gene encodes CDR1 SNHLY and CDR2 FYNNEI. The length of the CDR3 is 14 residues. CDR3 sequence reads: CASSGGISYNEQFF. Written as DNA, the CDR3 is TGTGCCAGCAGTGGAGGTATCTCCTACAATGAGCAGTTCTTC. The variable domain in full, with the rest retrieved from reference TRBV2 and TRBJ2-1, is EPEVTQTPSHQVTQMGQEVILRCVPISNHLYFYWYRQILGQKVEFLVSFYNNEISEKSEIFDDQFSVERPDGSNFTLKIRSTKLEDSAMYFCASSGGISYNEQFFGPGTRLTVL.

This chain connects TRBV4-3 to TRBJ2-7; D is perhaps TRBD2 (5 bases). V was trimmed by 4 bases and J by 3 bases, leaving 16 bases between them. This CDR3 contains 15 residues. CDR1 and CDR2 from the germline V gene are LGHNA and YSLEER. CDR3 bases: TGCGCCAGCAGCCCAGCGGTAGAACCCATCTACGAGCAGTACTTC. Translated, it gives CASSPAVEPIYEQYF.

The J gene is TRBJ1-3, the V gene TRBV11-2; D is possibly TRBD1 (5 bases). Trimming pared 2 bases from V and 10 bases from J, leaving 15 bases between. Germline values: CDR1 SGHAT, CDR2 FQNNGV. The CDR3 totals 14 residues. The CDR3 DNA reads TGTGCCAGCAGCTTACAGGGTCGGATGAATACCATATATTTT. Protein: CASSLQGRMNTIYF.

This clone was picked up a small number of times. The chain joins TRBV6-1 to TRBJ1-4; possibly TRBD1 for D (5 bases). Per the germline V gene, CDR1 is MNHNS and CDR2 is SASEGT. The CDR3 runs to 15 residues. V lost 7 bases and J lost 1, with 13 bases in between. DNA of the CDR3: TGTGCCAGCACAATGGACAACCGAACTAATGAAAAACTGTTTTTT. Protein sequence: CASTMDNRTNEKLFF.

The gene calls are TRBV4-1 and TRBJ2-3; D is perhaps TRBD2 (5 bases). Per germline, CDR1 MGHRA and CDR2 YSYEKL. The CDR3 consists of 18 residues. Trimming took 0 bases from V and 0 from J, leaving 16 bases between them. DNA for the CDR3: TGCGCCAGCAGCCAAGATCAGCCTAGCCACCCAAGCACAGATACGCAGTATTTT. This codes for CASSQDQPSHPSTDTQYF.

The chain employs TRBV20-1 and TRBJ2-1; D gene unclear. The CDR3 runs 11 residues. The germline V gene encodes CDR1 DFQATT and CDR2 SNEGSKA (reference sequence). Trimming shortened V by 7 bases and J by 4 bases, and 8 bases separated the two germline ends. The CDR3 DNA is TGCAGTGGACTCCAATACAATGAGCAGTTCTTC. It encodes CSGLQYNEQFF.

Turning to this clone: At one end, the junction sequence differs from germline, possibly due to a read error. This chain links TRBV11-2 with TRBJ1-2; TRBD1 is a possible D gene (6 bases). The CDR3 runs 13 residues. Germline assignment: CDR1 SGHAT and CDR2 FQNNGV. The CDR3 DNA reads TGTGCCAGCAGCCCAAGGACAGACTATGGCTACGCCTTC. It is translated as CASSPRTDYGYAF. Drawing the rest from reference TRBV11-2 and TRBJ1-2, the complete variable domain is EAGVAQSPRYKIIEKRQSVAFWCNPISGHATLYWYQQILGQGPKLLIQFQNNGVVDDSQLPKDRFSAERLKGVDSTLKIQPAKLEDSAVYLCASSPRTDYGYAFGSGTRLTVV.

The chain combines TRBV4-3 with TRBJ2-2; TRBD2 matches 9 bases. CDR1 LGHNA and CDR2 YSLEER come from the germline V gene. Unmatched junction bases numbered 16, after V lost 2 bases and J lost 3 bases. CDR3 size: 20 residues. For the CDR3, the DNA is TGCGCCAGCAGCCAACACGGGGCTAGCGGGAAATCCCCGGACACCGGGGAGCTGTTTTTT. It codes for CASSQHGASGKSPDTGELFF.

J is TRBJ2-3 and V is TRBV29-1; 13 bases align to TRBD2. After removal of 5 bases from V and 5 bases from J, the junction contained 4 bases not matched to a gene. The CDR3 is 14 amino acids. Germline V gene data show CDR1 as SQVTM and CDR2 as ANQGSEA. The CDR3 sequence is CSVRTSGSQDTQYF. In DNA, the CDR3 is TGCAGCGTTCGGACTAGCGGGAGTCAAGATACGCAGTATTTT.

This chain joins TRBV14 and TRBJ2-7, with D hard to call. Germline lookup yields CDR1 SGHDN and CDR2 FVKESK. Between the trimmed V and J ends, which lost 1 base and 6 bases, there was a span of 7 bases. CDR3 size: 12 residues. The CDR3 coding sequence is TGTGCCAGCAGCCAAGTTGGGCCCGAGCAGTACTTC. Protein sequence: CASSQVGPEQYF.

V and J are TRBV4-3 and TRBJ2-7, with TRBD2 matching over 8 bases. Germline V gene lookup returns CDR1 LGHNA and CDR2 YSLEER. CDR3 size: 14 residues. V lost 3 bases, J lost 5 bases, and 6 bases stayed unmatched. The CDR3 is CASSHGNSGDEQYF. The CDR3 DNA reads TGCGCCAGCAGCCACGGTAATAGCGGGGACGAGCAGTACTTC.

As concerns this clone: Relative to the germline gene, one junction end is altered; a read error may explain this. This sequence joins TRBV27 and TRBJ1-5, with TRBD1 identical over 9 bases. Germline V CDR1 and CDR2: MNHEY, SMNVEV (reference sequence). This CDR3 has 18 amino acids. The CDR3 region is CASSISGTGPYSNQPQHF. DNA of the CDR3: TGTGCCAGCAGTATATCCGGGACAGGGCCTTATAGCAATCAGCCCCAGCATTTT.

This clone appeared once. This chain uses TRBV6-1 with TRBJ2-7, with 7 bases that match TRBD2. The ends lost 5 bases at V and 6 bases at J; junction bases unmatched: 13. The CDR3 extends over 15 amino acids. Looked up from germline, CDR1 is MNHNS and CDR2 is SASEGT. The CDR3 protein is CASSTSAGTTGEQYF. CDR3 bases: TGTGCCAGCAGTACTTCCGCCGGGACTACAGGCGAGCAGTACTTC.

This clone has a single count. V usage is TRBV15 and J usage is TRBJ2-2; TRBD2 is a possible D gene (6 bases). The CDR3 spans 15 residues. The V and J ends lost 4 bases and 4 bases respectively, with 13 bases between them. Germline CDR1 and CDR2: LNHNV and YYDKDF (reference sequence). In DNA, the CDR3 is TGTGCCACCAGCAAGGAGGGTGGGGGCACCGGGGAGCTGTTTTTT. This sequence encodes CATSKEGGGTGELFF.

The V and J genes are TRBV5-1 and TRBJ2-1; 7 positions match TRBD1. The CDR3 is 15 residues long. Germline loops: CDR1 SGHRS, CDR2 YFSETQ. Germline trimming cut 3 bases from V and 3 bases from J; bases unmatched to any gene: 6. CDR3 DNA: TGCGCCAGCAGCTCCGGGACAGCTATCTACAATGAGCAGTTCTTC. As protein: CASSSGTAIYNEQFF.

The chain carries TRBV5-3 and TRBJ2-7; TRBD2 agrees at 8 bases. TRBV5-3 qualifies as an ORF whose function is uncertain. Germline trimming cut 4 bases from V and 0 bases from J; bases unmatched to any gene: 15. The CDR3 sequence is 18 residues long. CDR3 in amino acids: CARSRTSSEWASSYEQYF. CDR3 nucleotide sequence: TGTGCCAGAAGCAGGACTAGCTCAGAGTGGGCCAGCTCCTACGAGCAGTACTTC.

The chain couples TRBV14 to TRBJ2-7; 8 bases map to TRBD2. V was clipped by 0 bases and J by 0 bases; unmatched bases: 4. CDR3 length equals 16 residues. The V gene's germline CDR1 is SGHDN and CDR2 FVKESK. The CDR3 reads CASSQEFRGGSYEQYF. The CDR3, as DNA: TGTGCCAGCAGCCAAGAGTTTCGGGGGGGCTCCTACGAGCAGTACTTC.

The chain links TRBV19 to TRBJ1-5; TRBD1 agrees at 11 bases. This CDR3 spans 18 amino acids. Germline assignment: CDR1 LNHDA and CDR2 SQIVND (reference sequence). The ends lost 7 bases at V and 2 bases at J; junction bases unmatched: 13. Here the CDR3 DNA reads TGTGCCAGTAAAGTTAGGGACAGGGGGTCTTTCGGCAATCAGCCCCAGCATTTT. This translates into CASKVRDRGSFGNQPQHF.

The chain uses TRBV4-3 and TRBJ2-3; D gene uncertain. CDR3 length equals 17 residues. Germline-derived CDR1 and CDR2 are LGHNA and YSLEER. V was cut by 0 bases and J by 0 bases, with 13 bases left in between. CDR3 residues: CASSQDLLSTSTDTQYF. Here the CDR3 DNA reads TGCGCCAGCAGCCAAGATTTGCTTAGCACTAGCACAGATACGCAGTATTTT.

The CDR3 loop reads CASTHFAESNQPQHF. DNA of the CDR3: TGTGCCAGTACCCACTTCGCGGAAAGCAATCAGCCCCAGCATTTT. This sequence joins TRBV19 and TRBJ1-5; D gene uncertain. V was clipped by 7 bases and J by 1 base, with 14 bases between them. The CDR3 is made up of 15 amino acids. Germline V gene sequence: CDR1 LNHDA, CDR2 SQIVND (reference sequence).

The chain carries TRBV19 and TRBJ2-3; 8 bases fit TRBD2. CDR1 is LNHDA and CDR2 is SQIVND in the germline V gene (reference sequence). The CDR3 spans 15 residues. J lost 10 bases, V lost 7 bases, and 16 bases had no gene match. CDR3 region: CASNGRVAGKGAQYF. Written as DNA, the CDR3 is TGTGCCAGTAATGGTAGAGTAGCGGGAAAAGGGGCGCAGTATTTT.

The V call is TRBV9, the J call TRBJ2-3; D is perhaps TRBD2 (5 bases). The V end was cut by 3 bases, the J end by 2 bases, with 19 bases between. Germline V gene lookup returns CDR1 SGDLS and CDR2 YYNGEE. The CDR3 consists of 17 residues. The DNA of the CDR3 is TGTGCCAGCAGCGCGGACTCCTACGTCGGAGTCACAGATACGCAGTATTTT. Translation gives CASSADSYVGVTDTQYF. Filled out from reference TRBV9 and TRBJ2-3, the complete variable domain reads DSGVTQTPKHLITATGQRVTLRCSPRSGDLSVYWYQQSLDQGLQFLIQYYNGEERAKGNILERFSAQQFPDLHSELNLSSLELGDSALYFCASSADSYVGVTDTQYFGPGTRLTVL.

J is TRBJ1-2 and V is TRBV6-5, with 10 bases lining up with TRBD1. In germline, CDR1 is MNHEY, CDR2 SVGAGI. V lost 6 bases and J lost 7; bases outside the gene matches: 8. The CDR3 loop spans 14 amino acids. CDR3 sequence reads: CASRSGTGVAGYTF. Here the CDR3 DNA reads TGTGCCAGCAGGTCCGGGACAGGGGTTGCTGGCTACACCTTC.